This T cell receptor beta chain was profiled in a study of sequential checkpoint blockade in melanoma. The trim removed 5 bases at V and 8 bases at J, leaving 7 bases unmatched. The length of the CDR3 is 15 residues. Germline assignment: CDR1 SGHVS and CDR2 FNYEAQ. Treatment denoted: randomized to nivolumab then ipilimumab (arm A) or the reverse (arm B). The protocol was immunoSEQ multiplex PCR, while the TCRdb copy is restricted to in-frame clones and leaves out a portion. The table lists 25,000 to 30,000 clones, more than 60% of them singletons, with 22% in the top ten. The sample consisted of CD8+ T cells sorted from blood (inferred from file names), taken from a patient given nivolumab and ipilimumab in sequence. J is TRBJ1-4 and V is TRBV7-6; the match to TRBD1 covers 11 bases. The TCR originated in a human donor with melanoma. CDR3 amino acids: CASSNGQGAGEKLFF. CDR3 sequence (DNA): TGTGCCAGCAGCAACGGACAGGGGGCCGGGGAAAAACTGTTTTTT.